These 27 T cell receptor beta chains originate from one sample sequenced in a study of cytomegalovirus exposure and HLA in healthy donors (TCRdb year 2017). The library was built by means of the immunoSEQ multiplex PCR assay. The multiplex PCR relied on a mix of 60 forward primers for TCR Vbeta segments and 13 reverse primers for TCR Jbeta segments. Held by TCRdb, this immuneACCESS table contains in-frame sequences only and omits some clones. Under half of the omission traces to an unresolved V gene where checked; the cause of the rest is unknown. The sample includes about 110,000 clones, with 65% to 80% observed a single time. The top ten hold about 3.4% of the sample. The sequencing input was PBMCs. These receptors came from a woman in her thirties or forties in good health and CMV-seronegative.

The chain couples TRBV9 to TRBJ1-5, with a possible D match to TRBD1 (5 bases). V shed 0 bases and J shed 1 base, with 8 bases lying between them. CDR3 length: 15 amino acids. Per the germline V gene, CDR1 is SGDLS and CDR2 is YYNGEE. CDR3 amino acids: CASSVGPGSNQPQHF. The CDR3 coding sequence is TGTGCCAGCAGCGTAGGTCCAGGGAGCAATCAGCCCCAGCATTTT.

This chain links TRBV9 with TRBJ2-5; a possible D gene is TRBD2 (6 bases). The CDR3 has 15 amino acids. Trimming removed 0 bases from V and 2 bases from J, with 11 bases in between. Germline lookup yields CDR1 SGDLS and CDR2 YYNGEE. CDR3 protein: CASSVGGMIQETQYF. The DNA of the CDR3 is TGTGCCAGCAGCGTAGGCGGGATGATTCAAGAGACCCAGTACTTC. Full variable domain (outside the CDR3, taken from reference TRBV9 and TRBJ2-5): DSGVTQTPKHLITATGQRVTLRCSPRSGDLSVYWYQQSLDQGLQFLIQYYNGEERAKGNILERFSAQQFPDLHSELNLSSLELGDSALYFCASSVGGMIQETQYFGPGTRLLVL.

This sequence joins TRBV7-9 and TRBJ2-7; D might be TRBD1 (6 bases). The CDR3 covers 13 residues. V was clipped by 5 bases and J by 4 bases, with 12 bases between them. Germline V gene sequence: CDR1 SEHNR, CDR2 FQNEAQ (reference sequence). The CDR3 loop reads CASSPGQFYEQYF. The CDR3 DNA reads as TGTGCCAGCAGCCCGGGACAATTTTACGAGCAGTACTTC. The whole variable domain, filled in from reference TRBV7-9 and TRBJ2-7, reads DTGVSQNPRHKITKRGQNVTFRCDPISEHNRLYWYRQTLGQGPEFLTYFQNEAQLEKSRLLSDRFSAERPKGSFSTLEIQRTEQGDSAMYLCASSPGQFYEQYFGPGTRLTVT.

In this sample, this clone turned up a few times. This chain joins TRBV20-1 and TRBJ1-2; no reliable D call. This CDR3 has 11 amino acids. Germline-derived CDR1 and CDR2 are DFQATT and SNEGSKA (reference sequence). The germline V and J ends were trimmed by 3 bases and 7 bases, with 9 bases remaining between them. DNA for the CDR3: TGCAGTGCTAGGCCTGAGAGTGGCTACACCTTC. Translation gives CSARPESGYTF.

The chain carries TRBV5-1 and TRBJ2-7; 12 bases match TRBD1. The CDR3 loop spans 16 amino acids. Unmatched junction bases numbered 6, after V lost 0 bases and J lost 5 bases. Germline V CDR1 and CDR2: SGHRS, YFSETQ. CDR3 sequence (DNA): TGCGCCAGCAGCTTGGGGGGGACAGGGGGCGCAAACGAGCAGTACTTC. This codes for CASSLGGTGGANEQYF.

Here the CDR3 DNA reads TGTGCCAGCAGCCCCCAGACAGGGTGGAATGAGCAGTTCTTC. Encoded protein: CASSPQTGWNEQFF. V and J are TRBV9 and TRBJ2-1; 7 positions match TRBD1. The CDR3 is made up of 14 amino acids. Germline CDR1 reads SGDLS; CDR2 reads YYNGEE. V shed 4 bases, J shed 7 bases, and the junction held 8 bases outside the gene matches.

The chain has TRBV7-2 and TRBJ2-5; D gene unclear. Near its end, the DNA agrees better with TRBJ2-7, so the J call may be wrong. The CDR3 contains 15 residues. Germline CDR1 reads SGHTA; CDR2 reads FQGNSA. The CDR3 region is CASSLGGVSSYEQYF. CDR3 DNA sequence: TGTGCCAGCAGCTTAGGTGGCGTTAGCTCCTACGAGCAGTACTTC.

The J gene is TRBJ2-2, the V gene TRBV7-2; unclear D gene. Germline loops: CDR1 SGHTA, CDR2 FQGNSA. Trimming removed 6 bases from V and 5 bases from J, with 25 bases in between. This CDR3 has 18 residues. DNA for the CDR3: TGTGCCAGCAGTCCCTCAGGCGTCAGGCAAGTTTCGACCGGGGAGCTGTTTTTT. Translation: CASSPSGVRQVSTGELFF.

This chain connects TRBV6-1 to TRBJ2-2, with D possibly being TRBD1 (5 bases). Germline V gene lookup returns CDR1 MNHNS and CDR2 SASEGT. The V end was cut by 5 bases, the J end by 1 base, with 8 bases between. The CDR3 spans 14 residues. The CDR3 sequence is CASSPDRNTGELFF. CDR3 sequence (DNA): TGTGCCAGCAGTCCCGACAGGAACACCGGGGAGCTGTTTTTT.

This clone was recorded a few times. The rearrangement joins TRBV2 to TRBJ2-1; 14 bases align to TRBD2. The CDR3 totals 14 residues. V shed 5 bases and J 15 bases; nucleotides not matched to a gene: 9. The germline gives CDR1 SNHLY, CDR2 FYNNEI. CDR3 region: CASSQPTSGRAGFF. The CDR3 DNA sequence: TGTGCCAGCAGTCAGCCGACTAGCGGGAGGGCCGGGTTCTTC.

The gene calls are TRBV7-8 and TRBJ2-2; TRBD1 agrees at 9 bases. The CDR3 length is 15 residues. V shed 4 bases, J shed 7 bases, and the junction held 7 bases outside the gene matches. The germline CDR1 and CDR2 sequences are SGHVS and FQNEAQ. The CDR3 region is CASSSYRGPGGELFF. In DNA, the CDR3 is TGTGCCAGCAGCTCATACAGGGGGCCGGGCGGGGAGCTGTTTTTT.

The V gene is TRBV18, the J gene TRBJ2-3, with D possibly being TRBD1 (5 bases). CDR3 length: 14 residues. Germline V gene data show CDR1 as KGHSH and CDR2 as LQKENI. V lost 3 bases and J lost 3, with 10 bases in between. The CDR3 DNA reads TGTGCCAGCTCACCCCGACAGACTACAGATACGCAGTATTTT. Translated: CASSPRQTTDTQYF.

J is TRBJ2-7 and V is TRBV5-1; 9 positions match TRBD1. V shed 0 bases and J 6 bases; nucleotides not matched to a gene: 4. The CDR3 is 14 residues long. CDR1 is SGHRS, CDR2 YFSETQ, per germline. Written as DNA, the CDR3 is TGCGCCAGCAGCTTGGCCGGGACAGGGACCGAGCAGTACTTC. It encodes CASSLAGTGTEQYF. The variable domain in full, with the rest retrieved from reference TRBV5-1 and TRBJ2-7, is KAGVTQTPRYLIKTRGQQVTLSCSPISGHRSVSWYQQTPGQGLQFLFEYFSETQRNKGNFPGRFSGRQFSNSRSEMNVSTLELGDSALYLCASSLAGTGTEQYFGPGTRLTVT.

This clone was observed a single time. The CDR3 sequence is CASSSRGLVHEQYF. The DNA for the CDR3 is TGTGCCAGCAGCTCGCGGGGACTAGTCCACGAGCAGTACTTC. The chain recombines TRBV7-8 with TRBJ2-7; TRBD2 aligns across 8 bases. The V gene's germline CDR1 is SGHVS and CDR2 FQNEAQ. The CDR3 has 14 residues. With 4 bases clipped from V and 5 bases from J, the junction kept 7 bases outside the gene matches.

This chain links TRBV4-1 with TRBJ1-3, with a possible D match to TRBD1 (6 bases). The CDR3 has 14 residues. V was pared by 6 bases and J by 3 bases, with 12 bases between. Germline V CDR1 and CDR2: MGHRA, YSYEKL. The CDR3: CASSGGLFGNTIYF. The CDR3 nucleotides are TGCGCCAGCAGTGGGGGCTTATTTGGAAACACCATATATTTT.

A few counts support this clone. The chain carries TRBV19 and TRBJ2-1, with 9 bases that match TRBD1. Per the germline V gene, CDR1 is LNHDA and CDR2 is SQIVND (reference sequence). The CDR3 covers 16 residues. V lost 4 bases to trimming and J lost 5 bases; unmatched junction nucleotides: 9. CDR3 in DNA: TGTGCCAGTAGTAAGACGGCGGGACAGGGCGACAATGAGCAGTTCTTC. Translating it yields CASSKTAGQGDNEQFF.

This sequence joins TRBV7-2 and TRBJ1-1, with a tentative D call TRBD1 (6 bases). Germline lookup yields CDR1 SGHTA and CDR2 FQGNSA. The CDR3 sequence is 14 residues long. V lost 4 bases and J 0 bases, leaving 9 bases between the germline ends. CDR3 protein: CASSSTGLNTEAFF. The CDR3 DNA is TGTGCCAGCAGCTCCACAGGGCTGAACACTGAAGCTTTCTTT.

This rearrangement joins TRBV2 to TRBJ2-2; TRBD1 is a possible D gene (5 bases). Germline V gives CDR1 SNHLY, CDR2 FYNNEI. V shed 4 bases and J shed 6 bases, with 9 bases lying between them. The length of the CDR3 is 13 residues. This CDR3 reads CASSVSRAGELFF. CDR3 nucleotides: TGTGCCAGCAGTGTCTCCAGGGCCGGGGAGCTGTTTTTT.

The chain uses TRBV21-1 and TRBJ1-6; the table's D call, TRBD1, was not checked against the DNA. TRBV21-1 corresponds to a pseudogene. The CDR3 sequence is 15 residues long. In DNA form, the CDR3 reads TGTGCCAGCACCCCGGAGGGACAGGTTAATTCACCCCTCCACTTT. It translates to CASTPEGQVNSPLHF.

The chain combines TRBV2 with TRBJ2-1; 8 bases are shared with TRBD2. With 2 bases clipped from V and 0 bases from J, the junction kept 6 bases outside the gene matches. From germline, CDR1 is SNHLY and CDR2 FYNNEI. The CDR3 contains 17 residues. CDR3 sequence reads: CASSEIEAGGSYNEQFF. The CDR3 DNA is TGTGCCAGCAGTGAAATTGAGGCGGGGGGCTCCTACAATGAGCAGTTCTTC.

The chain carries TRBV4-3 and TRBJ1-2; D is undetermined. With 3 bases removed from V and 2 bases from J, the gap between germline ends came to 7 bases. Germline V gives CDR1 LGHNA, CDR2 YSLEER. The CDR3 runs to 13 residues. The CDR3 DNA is TGCGCCAGCAGCCAGCCCGGGAACTATGGCTACACCTTC. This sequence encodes CASSQPGNYGYTF.

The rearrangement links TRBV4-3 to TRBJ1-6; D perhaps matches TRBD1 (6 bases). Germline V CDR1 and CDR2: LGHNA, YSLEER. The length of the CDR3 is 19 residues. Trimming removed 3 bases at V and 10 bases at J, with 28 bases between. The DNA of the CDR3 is TGCGCCAGCAGCCAGACCTCGGGGGGCGGACCGTATTCTTCCTCACCCCTCCACTTT. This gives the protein CASSQTSGGGPYSSSPLHF.

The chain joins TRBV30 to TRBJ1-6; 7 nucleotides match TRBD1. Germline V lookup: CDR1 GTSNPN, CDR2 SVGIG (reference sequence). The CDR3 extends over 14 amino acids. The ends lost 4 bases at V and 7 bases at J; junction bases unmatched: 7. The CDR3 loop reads CAWTTGQENSPLHF. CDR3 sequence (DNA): TGTGCCTGGACAACAGGACAGGAAAATTCACCCCTCCACTTT.

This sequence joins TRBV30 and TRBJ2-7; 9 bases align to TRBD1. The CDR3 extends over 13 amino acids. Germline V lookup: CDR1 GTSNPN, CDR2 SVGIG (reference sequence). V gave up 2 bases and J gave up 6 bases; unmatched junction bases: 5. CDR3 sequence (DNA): TGTGCCTGGAGTATACAGGGGGCCGGCGAGCAGTACTTC. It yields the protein CAWSIQGAGEQYF. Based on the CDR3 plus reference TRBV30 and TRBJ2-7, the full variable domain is SQTIHQWPATLVQPVGSPLSLECTVEGTSNPNLYWYRQAAGRGLQLLFYSVGIGQISSEVPQNLSASRPQDRQFILSSKKLLLSDSGFYLCAWSIQGAGEQYFGPGTRLTVT.

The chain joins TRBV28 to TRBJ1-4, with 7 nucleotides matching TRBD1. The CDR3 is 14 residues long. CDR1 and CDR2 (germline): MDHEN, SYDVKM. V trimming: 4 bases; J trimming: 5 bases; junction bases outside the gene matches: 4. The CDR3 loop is CASSSDRLNEKLFF. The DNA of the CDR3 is TGTGCCAGCAGTTCGGACAGGCTAAATGAAAAACTGTTTTTT.

Here the CDR3 DNA reads TGTGCCTGGAGTGTACGGTTTGACACCCTCCAAGAGACCCAGTACTTC. Translated, it gives CAWSVRFDTLQETQYF. The rearrangement joins TRBV30 to TRBJ2-5; D is unresolved. The germline CDR1 and CDR2 sequences are GTSNPN and SVGIG (reference sequence). Trimming removed 0 bases at V and 1 base at J, with 15 bases between. This CDR3 is 16 amino acids long.

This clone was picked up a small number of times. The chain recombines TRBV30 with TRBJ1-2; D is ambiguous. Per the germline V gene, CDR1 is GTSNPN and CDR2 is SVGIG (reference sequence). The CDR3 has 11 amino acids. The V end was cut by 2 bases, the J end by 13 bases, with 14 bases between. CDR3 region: CAWSYEIACTF. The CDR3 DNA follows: TGTGCCTGGAGTTATGAGATTGCCTGCACCTTC.